Detailed here is one TCR beta chain. This record belongs to a study of blood T cell repertoires in COVID-19. Germline CDR1 is SQVTM and CDR2 is ANQGSEA. The CDR3 length is 13 residues. The J segment lost 5 bases and the V segment lost 6 bases, leaving 8 bases of the junction unmatched. Data came from immunoSEQ multiplex PCR; TCRdb stores just in-frame clones and leaves some out. The sample lists 270,000 or so clones, 85% to 90% seen once, with roughly 4.3% in the top ten. Participant age was roughly 18 to 90 years, and participants resided in fewer than 25 US areas. Cohorts were determined from participant-reported clinical history.

V gene TRBV29-1 combines with J gene TRBJ2-7, with 9 bases lining up with TRBD1. This sequence originates from a woman aged 30 to 39 with acute COVID-19. Sequences were obtained from PBMCs or T cells enriched from blood (not recorded which). In nucleotides, the CDR3 is TGCAGCGTCGGTTCTGGACAGGGGAACGAGCAGTACTTC. This gives the protein CSVGSGQGNEQYF.